This passage covers 24 T cell receptor beta chains from one sample sequenced in a study of blood T cell repertoires in COVID-19. Measured with immunoSEQ multiplex PCR; TCRdb has only the in-frame clones, and not every one. In the table there are 200,000 to 250,000 clones, around nine tenths of which are singletons. The sample taken for sequencing was PBMCs or T cells enriched from blood (not recorded which). The receptors here all came from a man aged 25 to 40 who had recovered from COVID-19.

In its sample, this clone was seen a few times. This chain joins TRBV3-1 (or the pseudogene TRBV3-2) and TRBJ1-6, with D possibly matching TRBD1 (6 bases). The CDR3 loop spans 14 amino acids. V lost 5 bases, J lost 5 bases, and 10 bases lay in between. The germline V gene has CDR1 LGHDT and CDR2 YNNKEL (reference sequence). CDR3 region: CASSSQGNNSPLHF. DNA of the CDR3: TGTGCCAGCAGCTCACAGGGAAATAATTCACCCCTCCACTTT.

This clone turned up a few times. The chain couples TRBV3-1 (or the pseudogene TRBV3-2) to TRBJ2-7; D is undetermined. CDR1 and CDR2 from the germline V gene are LGHDT and YNNKEL (reference sequence). Between the trimmed V and J ends, which lost 4 bases and 0 bases, there was a span of 7 bases. The CDR3 is 13 amino acids. For the CDR3, the DNA is TGTGCCAGCAGCCCCATGAGCTCCTACGAGCAGTACTTC. Translated: CASSPMSSYEQYF.

This chain links TRBV12-3 or TRBV12-4 with TRBJ1-2; the D is unclear. V lost 6 bases and J lost 4, with 9 bases in between. The CDR3 consists of 12 residues. In nucleotides, the CDR3 is TGTGCCAGCAGCCGTGCGGTCTATGGCTACACCTTC. Translated: CASSRAVYGYTF.

V usage is TRBV3-1 (or the pseudogene TRBV3-2) and J usage is TRBJ1-1, with D perhaps matching TRBD1 (5 bases). The V end was cut by 2 bases, the J end by 5 bases, with 12 bases between. The CDR3 sequence is 14 residues long. Per germline, CDR1 LGHDT and CDR2 YNNKEL (reference sequence). This chain's CDR3 is CASSQPGLRTEAFF. In DNA form, the CDR3 reads TGTGCCAGCAGCCAACCAGGGTTGAGGACTGAAGCTTTCTTT.

This clone was seen a handful of times. CDR3 sequence: CASSQSIRGMGAFF. CDR3 nucleotide sequence: TGTGCCAGCAGCCAAAGTATTAGGGGGATGGGAGCTTTCTTT. The chain links TRBV3-1 (or the pseudogene TRBV3-2) to TRBJ1-1, with D possibly TRBD1 on 6 matching bases. CDR1 and CDR2 (germline): LGHDT, YNNKEL (reference sequence). The CDR3 consists of 14 residues. Trimming removed 2 bases from V and 10 bases from J, with 17 bases in between.

In DNA form, the CDR3 reads TGTGCCAGCAGATTACAGGGGGCCCGTGGCTACACCTTC. Its translation: CASRLQGARGYTF. This chain links TRBV7-2 with TRBJ1-2; the match to TRBD1 covers 9 bases. V was clipped by 6 bases and J by 7 bases; unmatched bases: 6. Germline-derived CDR1 and CDR2 are SGHTA and FQGNSA. The CDR3 covers 13 residues.

The CDR3 DNA reads TGTGCCAGCGTGGGACAGCGTAACACCGGGGAGCTGTTTTTT. It yields the protein CASVGQRNTGELFF. V and J are TRBV2 and TRBJ2-2, with 7 bases that match TRBD1. V trimming: 8 bases; J trimming: 2 bases; junction bases outside the gene matches: 5. This CDR3 is built from 14 residues. Germline lookup yields CDR1 SNHLY and CDR2 FYNNEI. The full variable domain, with the rest looked up from reference TRBV2 and TRBJ2-2, is EPEVTQTPSHQVTQMGQEVILRCVPISNHLYFYWYRQILGQKVEFLVSFYNNEISEKSEIFDDQFSVERPDGSNFTLKIRSTKLEDSAMYFCASVGQRNTGELFFGEGSRLTVL.

The V call is TRBV28, the J call TRBJ2-7; perhaps TRBD2 as D (5 bases). CDR1 is MDHEN and CDR2 is SYDVKM in the germline V gene. The CDR3 contains 12 residues. Trimming cost V 7 bases and J 6 bases, with 13 bases left between them. This CDR3 is CASKQARGEQYF. The DNA for the CDR3 is TGTGCCAGCAAGCAGGCTCGGGGCGAGCAGTACTTC.

The chain employs TRBV28 and TRBJ2-7; D gene ambiguous. This CDR3 region has 12 residues. Germline CDR1 is MDHEN and CDR2 is SYDVKM. Trimming stripped 2 bases from V and 4 bases from J, with 6 bases between. The CDR3 loop reads CASSLTVYEQYF. CDR3 in DNA: TGTGCCAGCAGTTTAACAGTATACGAGCAGTACTTC.

CDR3 sequence: CASSPGTATGELFF. In DNA form, the CDR3 reads TGTGCCAGCAGCCCCGGGACAGCCACCGGGGAGCTGTTTTTT. The genes are TRBV3-1 (or the pseudogene TRBV3-2) and TRBJ2-2, with TRBD1 matching 7 bases. The CDR3 is 14 amino acids. Looked up from germline, CDR1 is LGHDT and CDR2 is YNNKEL (reference sequence). Unmatched junction bases numbered 3, after V lost 4 bases and J lost 4 bases.

The gene calls are TRBV19 and TRBJ2-7; 10 bases are shared with TRBD1. V dropped 9 bases and J dropped 6; count of bases not matched to a gene: 8. Germline V gives CDR1 LNHDA, CDR2 SQIVND (reference sequence). This CDR3 comprises 13 residues. This CDR3 is CASRDRGNSEQYF. CDR3 nucleotides: TGTGCCAGCAGGGACAGGGGAAACAGCGAGCAGTACTTC.

This chain connects TRBV7-3 to TRBJ2-5; perhaps TRBD1 as D (6 bases). Trimming pared 11 bases from V and 2 bases from J, leaving 18 bases between. Germline CDR1 is SGHTA and CDR2 is FQGTGA. The CDR3 contains 14 residues. The CDR3 DNA follows: TGTGCCTTTAAACCGGGACACCAGCAAGAGACCCAGTACTTC. The encoded protein is CAFKPGHQQETQYF.

This clone was observed a few times. V is TRBV2 and J is TRBJ2-2, with 9 nucleotides matching TRBD1. This CDR3 comprises 16 residues. CDR1 and CDR2 (germline): SNHLY, FYNNEI. J lost 2 bases, V lost 3 bases, and 4 bases had no gene match. CDR3 in DNA: TGTGCCAGCAGTGAGCTGGGACAGGGTAACACCGGGGAGCTGTTTTTT. It translates to CASSELGQGNTGELFF.

CDR3 sequence: CASSSGGAFF. CDR3 sequence (DNA): TGTGCCAGCAGTTCAGGCGGGGCTTTCTTT. The rearrangement links TRBV12-3 or TRBV12-4 to TRBJ1-1; D not certain. This CDR3 spans 10 amino acids. The V end lost 4 bases, the J end lost 11 bases, and 8 bases lay between the germline ends.

The gene calls are TRBV12-3 or TRBV12-4 and TRBJ1-2, with D perhaps matching TRBD1 (6 bases). There are 11 residues in the CDR3. V lost 4 bases to trimming and J lost 6 bases, with 6 bases between them. The CDR3 sequence is CASSSGDGYTF. CDR3 bases: TGTGCCAGCAGTTCAGGGGATGGCTACACCTTC.

The chain combines TRBV13 with TRBJ2-1; 8 bases line up with TRBD2. The germline V gene encodes CDR1 PRHDT and CDR2 FYEKMQ (reference sequence). J lost 4 bases, V lost 7 bases, and 9 bases had no gene match. The CDR3 consists of 15 residues. The CDR3 DNA sequence: TGTGCCAGCACCCGGTTGGCGGGGGGATACAATGAGCAGTTCTTC. Residues: CASTRLAGGYNEQFF.

V is TRBV27 and J is TRBJ1-5, with 9 nucleotides matching TRBD1. Germline assignment: CDR1 MNHEY and CDR2 SMNVEV (reference sequence). Unmatched junction bases numbered 3, after V lost 6 bases and J lost 3 bases. The CDR3 loop spans 14 amino acids. The CDR3 is CASRGTGSNQPQHF. The CDR3 nucleotides read TGTGCCAGCAGAGGGACAGGGTCCAATCAGCCCCAGCATTTT.

The V gene is TRBV11-1, the J gene TRBJ2-2, with a tentative D call TRBD2 (5 bases). V lost 6 bases, J lost 6 bases, and 14 bases lay in between. This CDR3 comprises 14 residues. Per the germline V gene, CDR1 is SGHAT and CDR2 is FQDESV (reference sequence). The CDR3 loop reads CASSREGNAGELFF. The CDR3 coding sequence is TGTGCCAGCAGTCGTGAGGGAAACGCCGGGGAGCTGTTTTTT.

This clone was counted once. The CDR3 DNA is TGTGCCAGCAGTGACCGGCGGACAGGGCGGAATCAGCCCCAGCATTTT. Translated: CASSDRRTGRNQPQHF. This chain connects TRBV6-1 to TRBJ1-5; 8 bases are a match to TRBD1. Trimming removed 3 bases from V and 4 bases from J; junction bases left unmatched: 8. The CDR3 extends over 16 amino acids. The V gene's germline CDR1 is MNHNS and CDR2 SASEGT.

The gene calls are TRBV7-2 and TRBJ1-1, with D perhaps TRBD1 (6 bases). The CDR3 has 12 residues. CDR1 and CDR2 (germline): SGHTA, FQGNSA. V dropped 5 bases and J dropped 13 bases, with 17 bases sitting between them. The chain's CDR3 is CASSRDVQGHFF. For the CDR3, the DNA is TGTGCCAGCAGCCGGGACGTTCAGGGGCATTTCTTT.

CDR3 coding DNA: TGTGCCAGCAGTGAGCAGGGGAGCACTGAAGCTTTCTTT. This encodes CASSEQGSTEAFF. The genes are TRBV6-4 and TRBJ1-1, with TRBD1 as a possible D gene (6 bases). Germline CDR1 reads MRHNA; CDR2 reads SNTAGT. The CDR3 totals 13 residues. Deletions cut 3 bases from V and 4 bases from J, with 9 bases between.

This rearrangement joins TRBV5-6 to TRBJ2-1, with a weak D call TRBD1 (5 bases). The germline CDR1 and CDR2 sequences are SGHDT and YYEEEE. The CDR3 is 12 residues long. The V gene lost 7 bases and the J gene lost 8 bases, with 13 bases spanning the gap. The CDR3 DNA follows: TGTGCCAGCGATAGGTGGGGCGATGAGCAGTTCTTC. This sequence encodes CASDRWGDEQFF.

The chain is built from TRBV25-1 and TRBJ1-3; D is unresolved. The length of the CDR3 is 14 residues. The germline V gene encodes CDR1 MGHDK and CDR2 SYGVNS. V was clipped by 4 bases and J by 5 bases, with 12 bases between them. The CDR3 region is CASSVDDNRNTIYF. CDR3 nucleotides: TGTGCCAGCAGTGTTGACGACAATCGAAACACCATATATTTT.

The chain carries TRBV9 and TRBJ2-2; 9 bases line up with TRBD1. The CDR3 extends over 14 amino acids. With 5 bases clipped from V and 5 bases from J, the junction kept 4 bases outside the gene matches. Germline values: CDR1 SGDLS, CDR2 YYNGEE. CDR3 in DNA: TGTGCCAGCAGTACAGGGGGCGGGACCGGGGAGCTGTTTTTT. Translating it yields CASSTGGGTGELFF.